This T cell receptor (beta chain) was sequenced for a study of blood T cells in healthy people across ages. Study results and limitations: Long-lived donors had more naive CD4+ cells and higher diversity than aged donors. Diversity of TCR beta per million T cells declined in a roughly linear way with age. It was found that TCR beta diversity correlated strongly with the percentage of naive T cells.

Alongside a J-beta primer mix, a sample-barcoded 5' primer served in a second PCR lasting roughly 6 to 11 cycles. A template-switch adaptor containing 12 random nucleotides labeled each cDNA molecule. TCRdb re-derived calls from the 5' RACE reads in MiXCR, one entry per CDR3 protein. The sample records under 1 million distinct CDR3 sequences, 40% to 50% being singletons. The CDR3 covers 13 residues. The V and J ends lost 6 bases and 1 base respectively, with 9 bases between them. Regarding this clonotype: The antigen is undetermined.

This receptor was obtained from a man aged 60 to 75 in good health. Sequencing input: blood. The chain is built from TRBV12-3 or TRBV12-4 and TRBJ2-5, with D unresolved. CDR3 sequence reads: CASSLFRQETQYF. The CDR3 DNA follows: TGTGCCAGCAGCCTTTTTCGCCAAGAGACCCAGTACTTC.